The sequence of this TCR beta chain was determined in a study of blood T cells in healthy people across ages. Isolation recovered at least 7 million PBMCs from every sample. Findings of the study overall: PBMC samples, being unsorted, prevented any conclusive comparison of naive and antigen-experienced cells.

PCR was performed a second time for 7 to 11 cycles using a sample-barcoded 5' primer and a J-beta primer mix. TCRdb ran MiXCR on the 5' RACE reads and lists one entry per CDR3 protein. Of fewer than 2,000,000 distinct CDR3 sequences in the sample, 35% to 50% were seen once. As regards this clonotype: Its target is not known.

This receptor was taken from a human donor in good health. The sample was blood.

The CDR3 is CASSWSGVESPLHF. The CDR3 DNA reads TGTGCCAGCAGCTGGTCAGGGGTAGAATCGCCCCTCCACTTT. The chain employs TRBV7-8 and TRBJ1-6, with a tentative D call TRBD1 (6 bases). Germline-derived CDR1 and CDR2 are SGHVS and FQNEAQ. V gave up 4 bases and J gave up 13 bases, with 17 bases separating them. The CDR3 loop spans 14 amino acids.